The 24 T cell receptor beta chains reported below all come from one sample, sequenced in a study of blood T cell repertoires in COVID-19. Sequenced by immunoSEQ multiplex PCR; TCRdb stores in-frame clones only, minus some. The sample yields roughly 400,000 clones, approximately 87% seen once. The material sequenced was peripheral blood. The receptors shown here come from a woman aged 60-75 years with COVID-19, enrolled during active disease.

The genes are TRBV19 and TRBJ1-1; maybe TRBD1 (5 bases). The CDR3 sequence is 13 residues long. CDR1 is LNHDA, CDR2 SQIVND, per germline (reference sequence). The V and J ends lost 10 bases and 6 bases respectively, with 18 bases between them. CDR3 protein: CATRRGYQSEAFF. CDR3 DNA: TGTGCCACCCGGAGGGGATACCAATCTGAAGCTTTCTTT.

The chain has TRBV5-4 and TRBJ1-6; D ambiguous. The CDR3 loop spans 16 amino acids. Germline V gene data show CDR1 as SGHNT and CDR2 as YYREEE (reference sequence). Trimming left V 0 bases short and J 2 bases short, with 9 bases between. The CDR3 region has the DNA TGTGCCAGCAGCTTGGGGCCCACAGCCTATAATTCACCCCTCCACTTT. Translating it yields CASSLGPTAYNSPLHF.

This clone turned up a few times. This chain joins TRBV28 and TRBJ2-7, with 7 nucleotides matching TRBD2. The CDR3 extends over 14 amino acids. The germline V gene has CDR1 MDHEN and CDR2 SYDVKM. V shed 7 bases and J 0 bases; nucleotides not matched to a gene: 6. This chain's CDR3 is CASTSRDYSYEQYF. CDR3 DNA: TGTGCCAGCACATCCCGGGACTACTCCTACGAGCAGTACTTC. Based on the CDR3 plus reference TRBV28 and TRBJ2-7, the full variable domain is DVKVTQSSRYLVKRTGEKVFLECVQDMDHENMFWYRQDPGLGLRLIYFSYDVKMKEKGDIPEGYSVSREKKERFSLILESASTNQTSMYLCASTSRDYSYEQYFGPGTRLTVT.

The rearrangement uses TRBV4-1 and TRBJ2-7; TRBD1 matches at 8 bases. The germline gives CDR1 MGHRA, CDR2 YSYEKL. The CDR3 has 22 residues. J gave up 3 bases and V 5 bases, and 30 bases lay outside the gene matches. Here the CDR3 reads CASSRQGSILGESLSEGYEQYF. CDR3 in DNA: TGCGCCAGCAGCAGACAGGGGTCAATCCTCGGTGAATCACTCTCTGAGGGCTACGAGCAGTACTTC.

The chain combines TRBV6-5 with TRBJ1-5; D is unclear. V was shortened by 7 bases and J by 4 bases, with 11 bases between the two germline ends. Germline loops: CDR1 MNHEY, CDR2 SVGAGI. The CDR3 has 13 amino acids. The CDR3 sequence is CASKQSGNQPQHF. The CDR3 nucleotides read TGTGCCAGCAAACAGAGCGGAAATCAGCCCCAGCATTTT.

The genes are TRBV2 and TRBJ1-5; no clear D. The length of the CDR3 is 13 residues. Trimming shortened V by 2 bases and J by 9 bases, and 11 bases separated the two germline ends. Germline CDR1 SNHLY, CDR2 FYNNEI. In DNA form, the CDR3 reads TGTGCCAGCAGTGAAAATGTCATGAGGCCCCAGCATTTT. Translation: CASSENVMRPQHF.

The chain employs TRBV10-3 and TRBJ2-4, with 8 bases that match TRBD2. CDR1 and CDR2 (germline): ENHRY, SYGVKD. The V and J ends lost 0 bases and 3 bases, in that order; junction bases with no gene match: 7. The CDR3 contains 17 residues. The CDR3 loop reads CAISESISGVVKNIQYF. Here the CDR3 DNA reads TGTGCCATCAGTGAGTCGATTAGCGGGGTCGTCAAAAACATTCAGTACTTC.

The chain carries TRBV30 and TRBJ2-3; tentative D call: TRBD1 (6 bases). The CDR3 is 15 residues long. Germline-derived CDR1 and CDR2 are GTSNPN and SVGIG (reference sequence). Trimming cost V 8 bases and J 0 bases, with 18 bases left between them. The CDR3, as DNA: TGTGCCAGCTCCGGACAGTTAATTAGCACAGATACGCAGTATTTT. This gives the protein CASSGQLISTDTQYF. The variable domain in full, completed from reference TRBV30 and TRBJ2-3, reads SQTIHQWPATLVQPVGSPLSLECTVEGTSNPNLYWYRQAAGRGLQLLFYSVGIGQISSEVPQNLSASRPQDRQFILSSKKLLLSDSGFYLCASSGQLISTDTQYFGPGTRLTVL.

The chain uses TRBV12-5 and TRBJ1-4; TRBD1 aligns across 8 bases. The germline gives CDR1 LGHNT, CDR2 FRNRAP. Unmatched junction bases numbered 10, after V lost 1 base and J lost 6 bases. The CDR3 length is 17 residues. The CDR3, as DNA: TGTGCTAGTGGTTTGGCCCGGACAGGGTTTTTGGATGAAAAACTGTTTTTT. Protein product: CASGLARTGFLDEKLFF.

The chain is built from TRBV9 and TRBJ1-2, with D uncertain. There are 15 residues in the CDR3. V shed 0 bases and J shed 2 bases, with 11 bases lying between them. Germline CDR1 and CDR2: SGDLS and YYNGEE. The CDR3: CASSVGLSSNYGYTF. As DNA, the CDR3 is TGTGCCAGCAGCGTAGGTCTTAGTAGCAACTATGGCTACACCTTC.

The CDR3 nucleotides are TGTGCCAGCAGCCAAGACCGGGTCAGGAGGGATTCACCCCTCCACTTT. Translation gives CASSQDRVRRDSPLHF. The chain links TRBV3-1 (or the pseudogene TRBV3-2) to TRBJ1-6; no definite D call. The CDR3 has 16 amino acids. Trimming pared 0 bases from V and 8 bases from J, leaving 14 bases between. CDR1 is LGHDT and CDR2 is YNNKEL in the germline V gene (reference sequence).

V gene TRBV28 combines with J gene TRBJ1-1, with unresolved D. V was clipped by 3 bases and J by 2 bases, with 7 bases between them. CDR1 and CDR2 from the germline V gene are MDHEN and SYDVKM. This CDR3 spans 13 amino acids. The CDR3: CASSFRFNTEAFF. For the CDR3, the DNA is TGTGCCAGCAGTTTCCGGTTTAACACTGAAGCTTTCTTT.

The V gene is TRBV7-6, the J gene TRBJ2-4; weak D call: TRBD1 (5 bases). Germline values: CDR1 SGHVS, CDR2 FNYEAQ. CDR3 length: 15 residues. V dropped 0 bases and J dropped 3 bases, with 9 bases sitting between them. Here the CDR3 reads CASSLADSYKNIQYF. The DNA of the CDR3 is TGTGCCAGCAGCTTAGCCGACAGTTACAAAAACATTCAGTACTTC.

The chain recombines TRBV30 with TRBJ2-6, with D perhaps TRBD1 (6 bases). V lost 2 bases and J 2 bases, leaving 22 bases between the germline ends. The CDR3 is 19 residues long. Germline V gene lookup returns CDR1 GTSNPN and CDR2 SVGIG (reference sequence). The CDR3 loop reads CAWSINYREYYPGANVLTF. The CDR3, as DNA: TGTGCCTGGAGTATCAACTACAGGGAATACTATCCTGGGGCCAACGTCCTGACTTTC.

The chain combines TRBV27 with TRBJ1-6; a possible D gene is TRBD1 (5 bases). CDR1 is MNHEY, CDR2 SMNVEV, per germline (reference sequence). The germline V and J ends were trimmed by 4 bases and 9 bases, with 10 bases remaining between them. The CDR3 is 13 amino acids. CDR3 sequence (DNA): TGTGCCAGCAGTTCATACAGGTCTTCACCCCTCCACTTT. As protein: CASSSYRSSPLHF.

As for this clone: At one boundary the junction diverges from the germline segment, which might be a read error. The chain couples TRBV4-2 to TRBJ1-4; TRBD1 aligns across 10 bases. Germline CDR1 and CDR2: LGHNA and YNFKEQ. This CDR3 is built from 17 residues. For the CDR3, the DNA is TGTGCCAGCAGCCAAAATCGCCGACAGGGGGCTAACGAAAAACTGTTTTTT. This translates into CASSQNRRQGANEKLFF.

V usage is TRBV19 and J usage is TRBJ2-1; D call uncertain. V lost 5 bases and J 5 bases, leaving 22 bases between the germline ends. The CDR3 runs to 17 residues. Looked up from germline, CDR1 is LNHDA and CDR2 is SQIVND (reference sequence). In DNA, the CDR3 is TGTGCCAGTAGTCCCGCCCGAGTGGTTGGAGTCGACAATGAGCAGTTCTTC. Translated, it gives CASSPARVVGVDNEQFF. Full variable domain (remainder filled in from reference TRBV19 and TRBJ2-1): DGGITQSPKYLFRKEGQNVTLSCEQNLNHDAMYWYRQDPGQGLRLIYYSQIVNDFQKGDIAEGYSVSREKKESFPLTVTSAQKNPTAFYLCASSPARVVGVDNEQFFGPGTRLTVL.

The chain uses TRBV6-6 and TRBJ1-1; TRBD1 agrees at 8 bases. Losses at the gene ends were 10 bases for V and 0 bases for J; bases not matched to a gene: 13. Per the germline V gene, CDR1 is MNHNY and CDR2 is SVGAGI (reference sequence). The CDR3 is made up of 16 amino acids. This chain's CDR3 is CATQTGVNRVNTEAFF. The CDR3 DNA follows: TGTGCCACCCAGACAGGGGTCAACAGGGTGAACACTGAAGCTTTCTTT.

This clone has just one count. The chain joins TRBV5-4 to TRBJ2-6; D perhaps matches TRBD1 (5 bases). CDR3 length: 15 amino acids. The germline V and J ends were trimmed by 4 bases and 4 bases, with 12 bases remaining between them. The germline V gene has CDR1 SGHNT and CDR2 YYREEE (reference sequence). The CDR3, as DNA: TGTGCCAGCAGCCCAACAGGAACCGGGGCCAACGTCCTGACTTTC. It translates to CASSPTGTGANVLTF.

The chain uses TRBV11-2 and TRBJ1-2; D is ambiguous. CDR3 length: 16 amino acids. Germline V gene data show CDR1 as SGHAT and CDR2 as FQNNGV. V lost 6 bases, J lost 0 bases, and 17 bases lay in between. This chain's CDR3 is CASRTSGGGANYGYTF. The CDR3 DNA is TGTGCCAGCAGAACCTCCGGAGGCGGCGCTAACTATGGCTACACCTTC.

This sequence joins TRBV2 and TRBJ1-4; weak D call: TRBD1 (5 bases). Germline loops: CDR1 SNHLY, CDR2 FYNNEI. Trimming took off 11 bases at V and 5 bases at J, with 18 bases between the two ends. The CDR3 contains 14 residues. Here the CDR3 reads CAGAGNSLNEKLFF. The CDR3 DNA reads TGTGCCGGGGCAGGGAACAGCTTAAATGAAAAACTGTTTTTT.

A single count supports this clone. The chain carries TRBV6-5 and TRBJ2-5; D is ambiguous. In germline, CDR1 is MNHEY, CDR2 SVGAGI. There are 13 residues in the CDR3. Trimming left V 2 bases short and J 5 bases short, with 9 bases between. The CDR3 loop is CASSYGLEETQYF. The CDR3 DNA reads TGTGCCAGCAGTTACGGTCTAGAGGAGACCCAGTACTTC.

The chain employs TRBV7-8 and TRBJ1-1; the D is unclear. Germline V CDR1 and CDR2: SGHVS, FQNEAQ. The CDR3 sequence is 15 residues long. Trimming removed 4 bases from V and 0 bases from J, with 12 bases in between. In DNA form, the CDR3 reads TGTGCCAGCAGCTCCAACCGTCGGGTGAACACTGAAGCTTTCTTT. Translating gives CASSSNRRVNTEAFF.

J is TRBJ1-6 and V is TRBV6-2 or TRBV6-3; D may be TRBD1 (5 bases). The V gene's germline CDR1 is MNHEY and CDR2 SVGEGT. The V gene lost 4 bases and the J gene lost 4 bases, with 11 bases spanning the gap. This CDR3 is built from 15 residues. The CDR3 sequence: CASSWGPGYNSPLHF. Written as DNA, the CDR3 is TGTGCCAGCAGTTGGGGTCCAGGGTATAATTCACCCCTCCACTTT.